Reported below is one T cell receptor beta chain. Its antigen is not known. Profiled with immunoSEQ multiplex PCR; TCRdb holds only in-frame clones, not every one. In the table there are 57,000 or so clones, around 78% of which are singletons. This sample is part of a study of vaccination effects on CD4 cells after COVID-19. Background on the study: Following the second dose by a median of 72 days, the post-vaccine samples were obtained.

Using viral peptide pools, the ViraFEST assay grew out antigen-specific CD4+ T cells prior to sequencing. Following an approximately ten-day culture, CD4+ T cells were purified. The cohort was immunized with two doses of either the BNT162b2 or mRNA-1273 vaccine. Days 3 and 7 were when half the medium was replaced with IL-2 medium. The ends were cut back, 6 bases at V and 6 bases at J, with 15 bases in the middle. Germline CDR1 and CDR2: SQVTM and ANQGSEA. The CDR3 sequence is 12 residues long. The sequence derives from a human donor who received a COVID-19 vaccine. J is TRBJ2-7 and V is TRBV29-1; TRBD1 is a possible D gene (7 bases). Sequencing used CD4+ T cells from PBMCs cultured with HCoV-229E spike peptides, obtained after COVID-19 vaccination. CDR3 nucleotides: TGCAGCGTACAAAACCAGGGGGGCGAGCAGTACGTC. It is translated as CSVQNQGGEQYV.